One and the same sample provided the 27 T cell receptor beta chains below, sequenced in a study of T cells in localized non-small cell lung cancer (TCRdb year 2020). Library preparation employed the immunoSEQ multiplex PCR assay. Drawn from immuneACCESS, this table holds only the in-frame rearrangements with V and J called that TCRdb kept. Clones are partly lost; checked studies trace under half to an unresolved V gene and leave the rest unexplained. Within this sample are roughly 2,900 clones, with 30% to 45% of them counted one time only. The ten largest make up around 19% of the sample. Specimen: lung tumor tissue, collected before any cancer treatment. The source of these receptors is a male donor at least 60 years old with stage I squamous cell lung carcinoma.

The chain uses TRBV19 and TRBJ2-7; no definite D call. The CDR3 totals 13 residues. CDR1 LNHDA and CDR2 SQIVND come from the germline V gene (reference sequence). V was shortened by 8 bases and J by 4 bases, with 15 bases between the two germline ends. The CDR3 region is CASGWGYGYEQYF. DNA for the CDR3: TGTGCCAGTGGGTGGGGATATGGATACGAGCAGTACTTC. The entire variable domain, with the rest obtained from reference TRBV19 and TRBJ2-7, is as follows: DGGITQSPKYLFRKEGQNVTLSCEQNLNHDAMYWYRQDPGQGLRLIYYSQIVNDFQKGDIAEGYSVSREKKESFPLTVTSAQKNPTAFYLCASGWGYGYEQYFGPGTRLTVT.

The rearrangement joins TRBV15 to TRBJ2-2; D uncertain. The CDR3 extends over 15 amino acids. V lost 0 bases, J lost 6 bases, and 11 bases lay in between. The germline gives CDR1 LNHNV, CDR2 YYDKDF (reference sequence). The CDR3 is CATSREGRVPGELFF. CDR3 DNA sequence: TGTGCCACCAGCAGAGAGGGTAGGGTACCCGGGGAGCTGTTTTTT.

This clone was counted between two and nine times. V usage is TRBV6-7 and J usage is TRBJ2-7; weak D call: TRBD1 (6 bases). TRBV6-7 is sorted into the ORF group, with uncertain function. V was cut by 6 bases and J by 6 bases, with 12 bases left in between. This CDR3 is built from 12 residues. CDR3 amino acids: CASSRQVGEQYF. DNA for the CDR3: TGTGCCAGCAGCCGACAGGTCGGCGAGCAGTACTTC.

The V and J genes are TRBV19 and TRBJ2-7, with TRBD1 matching 10 bases. In germline, CDR1 is LNHDA, CDR2 SQIVND (reference sequence). The J segment lost 0 bases and the V segment lost 1 base, leaving 3 bases of the junction unmatched. This CDR3 region has 16 residues. The CDR3 loop is CASSIVGQGPSYEQYF. CDR3 nucleotide sequence: TGTGCCAGTAGTATAGTGGGACAGGGGCCCTCCTACGAGCAGTACTTC. The variable domain in full, with the rest retrieved from reference TRBV19 and TRBJ2-7, is DGGITQSPKYLFRKEGQNVTLSCEQNLNHDAMYWYRQDPGQGLRLIYYSQIVNDFQKGDIAEGYSVSREKKESFPLTVTSAQKNPTAFYLCASSIVGQGPSYEQYFGPGTRLTVT.

The chain joins TRBV2 to TRBJ1-5, with unresolved D. The V end was cut by 1 base, the J end by 0 bases, with 7 bases between. Germline CDR1 reads SNHLY; CDR2 reads FYNNEI. The CDR3 contains 15 residues. Here the CDR3 DNA reads TGTGCCAGCAGTGAAGGAGGATATAGCAATCAGCCCCAGCATTTT. It specifies CASSEGGYSNQPQHF.

There are a few counts of this clone. The chain links TRBV11-3 to TRBJ1-3; TRBD1 matches 7 bases. This CDR3 region has 14 residues. CDR1 and CDR2 (germline): SGHNT, YENEEA. Trimming removed 6 bases from V and 3 bases from J; junction bases left unmatched: 5. CDR3: CASRNTGDGNTIYF. The CDR3 region has the DNA TGTGCCAGCAGAAACACAGGGGATGGAAACACCATATATTTT. Full variable domain (outside the CDR3, taken from reference TRBV11-3 and TRBJ1-3): EAGVVQSPRYKIIEKKQPVAFWCNPISGHNTLYWYLQNLGQGPELLIRYENEEAVDDSQLPKDRFSAERLKGVDSTLKIQPAELGDSAVYLCASRNTGDGNTIYFGEGSWLTVV.

This clone is classed as medium-sized. V and J are TRBV9 and TRBJ2-7; TRBD2 matches 7 bases. Trimming removed 0 bases from V and 4 bases from J; junction bases left unmatched: 4. CDR1 and CDR2 from the germline V gene are SGDLS and YYNGEE. The CDR3 consists of 14 residues. CDR3 region: CASSVGLGGYEQYF. CDR3 bases: TGTGCCAGCAGCGTAGGTCTGGGGGGGTACGAGCAGTACTTC. The whole variable domain, filled in from reference TRBV9 and TRBJ2-7, reads DSGVTQTPKHLITATGQRVTLRCSPRSGDLSVYWYQQSLDQGLQFLIQYYNGEERAKGNILERFSAQQFPDLHSELNLSSLELGDSALYFCASSVGLGGYEQYFGPGTRLTVT.

The chain couples TRBV28 to TRBJ1-5; weak D call: TRBD1 (6 bases). V was cut by 8 bases and J by 7 bases, with 18 bases left in between. This CDR3 region has 14 residues. Germline CDR1 reads MDHEN; CDR2 reads SYDVKM. The CDR3 nucleotides read TGTGCCAGCGGGGGGGCACAACTCGGGCAGCCCCAGCATTTT. It translates to CASGGAQLGQPQHF.

The chain joins TRBV6-8 to TRBJ2-1; tentative D call: TRBD2 (6 bases). CDR1 and CDR2 from the germline V gene are MNHGY and SAAAGT. The CDR3 covers 12 residues. The V end was cut by 4 bases, the J end by 9 bases, with 10 bases between. The CDR3 DNA reads as TGTGCCAGCAGTTCACGGAGGGGTGAGCAGTTCTTC. This codes for CASSSRRGEQFF.

In this sample, this clone turned up once. V gene TRBV9 combines with J gene TRBJ2-7, with D possibly matching TRBD2 (5 bases). Germline CDR1 and CDR2: SGDLS and YYNGEE. CDR3 length: 14 residues. V shed 0 bases and J shed 0 bases, with 7 bases lying between them. This chain's CDR3 is CASSVGLHSYEQYF. Written as DNA, the CDR3 is TGTGCCAGCAGCGTAGGACTACACTCCTACGAGCAGTACTTC.

The table lists this clone with a count of one. The chain carries TRBV18 and TRBJ1-1; 10 positions match TRBD1. The V gene's germline CDR1 is KGHSH and CDR2 LQKENI. The junction had 2 bases not matched to a gene; V was cut back by 6 bases and J by 1 base. The length of the CDR3 is 14 residues. The CDR3 is CASSWTGGNTEAFF. Here the CDR3 DNA reads TGTGCCAGCTCCTGGACAGGGGGGAACACTGAAGCTTTCTTT.

The rearrangement uses TRBV29-1 and TRBJ1-2; TRBD1 is a possible D gene (6 bases). V was cut by 2 bases and J by 4 bases, with 11 bases left in between. This CDR3 spans 13 amino acids. In germline, CDR1 is SQVTM, CDR2 ANQGSEA. The CDR3 protein is CSVERTGSYGYTF. The CDR3 region has the DNA TGCAGCGTTGAACGTACAGGGAGCTATGGCTACACCTTC.

This clone has more than one count but fewer than ten. The rearrangement uses TRBV10-3 and TRBJ1-1, with TRBD1 identical over 8 bases. The V and J ends lost 0 bases and 8 bases, in that order; junction bases with no gene match: 14. Germline V lookup: CDR1 ENHRY, CDR2 SYGVKD. This CDR3 is built from 17 residues. CDR3 loop: CAISESSPGGARVEAFF. The CDR3 DNA reads as TGTGCCATCAGTGAGTCGAGCCCAGGGGGCGCTAGGGTGGAAGCTTTCTTT.

This clone appeared once. V usage is TRBV28 and J usage is TRBJ1-1, with D perhaps TRBD1 (5 bases). CDR1 is MDHEN and CDR2 is SYDVKM in the germline V gene. This CDR3 region has 14 residues. Trimming pared 7 bases from V and 0 bases from J, leaving 12 bases between. CDR3 loop: CASTPGRLNTEAFF. The CDR3 DNA reads as TGTGCCAGCACACCGGGACGCTTGAACACTGAAGCTTTCTTT.

This chain joins TRBV12-5 and TRBJ2-1; no reliable D call. V was shortened by 2 bases and J by 13 bases, with 9 bases between the two germline ends. Germline CDR1 reads LGHNT; CDR2 reads FRNRAP. This CDR3 has 11 residues. CDR3 coding DNA: TGTGCTAGTGGTTTGTATAGGGTACAGTTCTTC. This gives the protein CASGLYRVQFF.

The V gene is TRBV18, the J gene TRBJ2-5; D is unclear. V was cut by 0 bases and J by 7 bases, with 9 bases left in between. The CDR3 consists of 13 residues. CDR1 and CDR2 (germline): KGHSH, LQKENI. The CDR3 coding sequence is TGTGCCAGCTCACCACCCGAAGAAAGGACCCAGTACTTC. Its translation: CASSPPEERTQYF.

The rearrangement joins TRBV29-1 to TRBJ1-1; the match to TRBD1 covers 9 bases. This CDR3 region has 12 residues. Germline CDR1 reads SQVTM; CDR2 reads ANQGSEA. The V and J ends lost 6 bases and 8 bases, in that order; junction bases with no gene match: 7. The DNA of the CDR3 is TGCAGCGTGCCCTCGGACAGGGGAGAAGCTTTCTTT. Residues: CSVPSDRGEAFF.

About this clone: The DNA holds an ambiguous or unread base, and X denotes its residue. The V gene is TRBV29-1, the J gene TRBJ1-4, with D uncertain. Trimming took off 7 bases at V and 7 bases at J, with 16 bases between the two ends. The CDR3 spans 13 residues. Germline CDR1 reads SQVTM; CDR2 reads ANQGSEA. The CDR3 region is CSALFDXSEKLFF. CDR3 DNA sequence: TGCAGCGCCCTTTTTGACRTGAGTGAAAAACTGTTTTTT.

This rearrangement joins TRBV6-8 to TRBJ1-1; D call uncertain. This CDR3 is built from 14 residues. Germline V lookup: CDR1 MNHGY, CDR2 SAAAGT. V was shortened by 1 base and J by 0 bases, with 6 bases between the two germline ends. Here the CDR3 DNA reads TGTGCCAGCAGTTACTTGGTCTTGAACACTGAAGCTTTCTTT. Translated: CASSYLVLNTEAFF.

A note on this clone: Because a base is unread or ambiguous, its residue is represented by X. The chain recombines TRBV6-8 with TRBJ2-7; unclear D gene. Trimming took 3 bases from V and 7 from J, leaving 19 bases between them. The CDR3 length is 15 residues. Looked up from germline, CDR1 is MNHGY and CDR2 is SAAAGT. In DNA, the CDR3 is TGTGCCAGCAGTTAYTCGTACCTCTCTGGCGAGGAGCAGTACTTC. Its protein is CASSXSYLSGEEQYF. The CDR3 reads in full as CASSYSYLSGEEQYF.

V usage is TRBV9 and J usage is TRBJ2-7, with TRBD2 matching over 8 bases. The CDR3 spans 16 residues. Germline CDR1 reads SGDLS; CDR2 reads YYNGEE. V was pared by 0 bases and J by 5 bases, with 10 bases of the junction left unmatched. This chain's CDR3 is CASSVVVAGRVDEQYF. Written as DNA, the CDR3 is TGTGCCAGCAGCGTAGTCGTAGCGGGGCGAGTCGACGAGCAGTACTTC.

The genes are TRBV28 and TRBJ2-4, with 8 positions matching TRBD2. The germline gives CDR1 MDHEN, CDR2 SYDVKM. Unmatched junction bases numbered 6, after V lost 6 bases and J lost 8 bases. The CDR3 has 13 residues. CDR3 DNA: TGTGCCAGCAGGGGACTAGGGATAGACATTCAGTACTTC. Protein: CASRGLGIDIQYF.

This chain links TRBV10-2 with TRBJ2-1; possibly TRBD1 or TRBD2 for D (5 bases each). This CDR3 has 13 residues. Trimming left V 2 bases short and J 10 bases short, with 12 bases between. The germline gives CDR1 WSHSY, CDR2 SAAADI. The CDR3, as DNA: TGCGCCAGCAGTGAGGGGGACCGCCGAGAGCAGTTCTTC. It codes for CASSEGDRREQFF.

CDR3 coding DNA: TGTGCCAGCAGCCTCGGGACTCGGGCCAGGGATGAGCAGTTCTTC. The encoded protein is CASSLGTRARDEQFF. The V gene is TRBV11-3, the J gene TRBJ2-1; D perhaps matches TRBD2 (6 bases). This CDR3 spans 15 amino acids. Germline V gene data show CDR1 as SGHNT and CDR2 as YENEEA. Trimming took 5 bases from V and 8 from J, leaving 19 bases between them.

The chain couples TRBV30 to TRBJ1-5, with D uncertain. Germline CDR1 reads GTSNPN; CDR2 reads SVGIG (reference sequence). V was shortened by 0 bases and J by 2 bases, with 11 bases between the two germline ends. This CDR3 is 15 amino acids long. The DNA for the CDR3 is TGTGCCTGGAGTGTACTAGGGAGAGGCAATCAGCCCCAGCATTTT. It codes for CAWSVLGRGNQPQHF. Combining the CDR3 with reference TRBV30 and TRBJ1-5 gives the whole variable domain SQTIHQWPATLVQPVGSPLSLECTVEGTSNPNLYWYRQAAGRGLQLLFYSVGIGQISSEVPQNLSASRPQDRQFILSSKKLLLSDSGFYLCAWSVLGRGNQPQHFGDGTRLSIL.

The chain couples TRBV6-8 to TRBJ2-5; D is unresolved. The V end lost 0 bases, the J end lost 5 bases, and 10 bases lay between the germline ends. CDR3 length: 14 amino acids. Looked up from germline, CDR1 is MNHGY and CDR2 is SAAAGT. For the CDR3, the DNA is TGTGCCAGCAGTTACTCGATCCTCCGGGAGACCCAGTACTTC. Its protein product is CASSYSILRETQYF.

The rearrangement joins TRBV19 to TRBJ1-4, with D perhaps TRBD1 (6 bases). The CDR3 is 16 amino acids. CDR1 is LNHDA and CDR2 is SQIVND in the germline V gene (reference sequence). V shed 3 bases and J shed 0 bases, with 11 bases lying between them. CDR3: CASSISGAATNEKLFF. CDR3 DNA: TGTGCCAGTAGTATTTCAGGGGCTGCAACTAATGAAAAACTGTTTTTT.